These 11 T cell receptor beta chains were all obtained from the same sample, sequenced in a study of OX40 agonist ivuxolimab in advanced cancers. Repertoires were generated with immunoSEQ multiplex PCR, while TCRdb's copy carries only in-frame clones and drops some. The top ten clones hold less than 5% of a sample with roughly 60,000 clones, 90% to 95% of them seen once. The sample in question was CD4+ or CD8+ T cells sorted from blood, obtained in a trial of the OX40 agonist ivuxolimab. The receptors stem from an adult with an advanced solid tumor such as melanoma, head and neck, liver or kidney cancer.

This clone has more than one count but fewer than ten. J is TRBJ2-1 and V is TRBV7-9, with D unresolved. Trimming took off 5 bases at V and 9 bases at J, with 17 bases between the two ends. Germline lookup yields CDR1 SEHNR and CDR2 FQNEAQ (reference sequence). The CDR3 sequence is 14 residues long. The CDR3 loop reads CASSAVQGWSEQFF. CDR3 DNA: TGTGCCAGCAGCGCCGTACAAGGGTGGAGTGAGCAGTTCTTC.

The rearrangement uses TRBV6-5 and TRBJ2-3; D perhaps matches TRBD1 (7 bases). Per the germline V gene, CDR1 is MNHEY and CDR2 is SVGAGI. The CDR3 loop spans 16 amino acids. V lost 2 bases and J 0 bases, leaving 12 bases between the germline ends. This CDR3 reads CASSYDREASTDTQYF. In DNA form, the CDR3 reads TGTGCCAGCAGTTACGACAGGGAGGCTAGCACAGATACGCAGTATTTT.

The V and J genes are TRBV27 and TRBJ2-7; D remains ambiguous. V lost 3 bases, J lost 0 bases, and 6 bases lay in between. This CDR3 has 13 residues. Germline CDR1 MNHEY, CDR2 SMNVEV (reference sequence). The chain's CDR3 is CASSFTDSYEQYF. CDR3 in DNA: TGTGCCAGCAGTTTTACGGACTCCTACGAGCAGTACTTC.

This chain's CDR3 is CASSYAGDGYTF. CDR3 bases: TGTGCCAGCAGTTACGCAGGGGATGGCTACACCTTC. This rearrangement joins TRBV6-5 to TRBJ1-2; D possibly corresponds to TRBD1 (6 bases). Germline V gene sequence: CDR1 MNHEY, CDR2 SVGAGI. V gave up 2 bases and J gave up 6 bases, with 7 bases separating them. The CDR3 is 12 residues long.

The V call is TRBV7-9, the J call TRBJ2-3, with TRBD2 matching over 14 bases. V lost 4 bases, J lost 5 bases, and 2 bases stayed unmatched. Germline loops: CDR1 SEHNR, CDR2 FQNEAQ (reference sequence). The CDR3 spans 15 residues. CDR3: CASSYGTSGGDTQYF. The CDR3 DNA follows: TGTGCCAGCAGCTATGGGACTAGCGGGGGAGATACGCAGTATTTT.

This rearrangement joins TRBV28 to TRBJ2-5; 9 positions match TRBD2. The J segment lost 5 bases and the V segment lost 7 bases, leaving 8 bases of the junction unmatched. Germline V gene lookup returns CDR1 MDHEN and CDR2 SYDVKM. This CDR3 comprises 14 residues. CDR3 nucleotide sequence: TGTGCCAGCACCCCCGGACTAGCGATGGAGACCCAGTACTTC. It specifies CASTPGLAMETQYF.

This clone came up once. V and J are TRBV6-6 and TRBJ1-5; D remains unclear. CDR1 and CDR2 from the germline V gene are MNHNY and SVGAGI (reference sequence). This CDR3 has 12 amino acids. The V end was cut by 5 bases, the J end by 6 bases, with 8 bases between. The CDR3 protein is CASSNLGQPQHF. CDR3 DNA: TGTGCCAGCAGTAATCTCGGTCAGCCCCAGCATTTT.

A few counts support this clone. The chain employs TRBV19 and TRBJ2-3; 13 nucleotides match TRBD2. The CDR3 totals 15 residues. Germline V gives CDR1 LNHDA, CDR2 SQIVND (reference sequence). Trimming cost V 3 bases and J 6 bases; bases outside gene matches: 3. The DNA of the CDR3 is TGTGCCAGTAGTATTGGACTAGCGGGAGTGGATACGCAGTATTTT. It specifies CASSIGLAGVDTQYF.

The rearrangement links TRBV2 to TRBJ1-2, with TRBD1 identical over 7 bases. The CDR3 extends over 16 amino acids. The trim removed 8 bases at V and 2 bases at J, leaving 14 bases unmatched. The germline V gene has CDR1 SNHLY and CDR2 FYNNEI. The CDR3: CASLRVGGQPNYGYTF. In DNA form, the CDR3 reads TGTGCCAGCCTAAGGGTGGGGGGACAGCCGAACTATGGCTACACCTTC.

The CDR3 region is CASSLSQGGAYEQYF. The CDR3 bases are TGTGCCAGCAGTTTATCCCAGGGGGGTGCCTACGAGCAGTACTTC. The J gene is TRBJ2-7, the V gene TRBV27; maybe TRBD1 (7 bases). The CDR3 length is 15 residues. The ends were cut back, 0 bases at V and 2 bases at J, with 11 bases in the middle. Per germline, CDR1 MNHEY and CDR2 SMNVEV (reference sequence).

This clone was counted once. The gene calls are TRBV6-4 and TRBJ2-3; TRBD2 matches 12 bases. J was trimmed by 3 bases and V by 5 bases; bases with no gene match: 3. The CDR3 spans 15 residues. From germline, CDR1 is MRHNA and CDR2 SNTAGT. CDR3 region: CASSLGTSGTDTQYF. CDR3 coding DNA: TGTGCCAGCAGTCTCGGGACTAGCGGGACAGATACGCAGTATTTT.